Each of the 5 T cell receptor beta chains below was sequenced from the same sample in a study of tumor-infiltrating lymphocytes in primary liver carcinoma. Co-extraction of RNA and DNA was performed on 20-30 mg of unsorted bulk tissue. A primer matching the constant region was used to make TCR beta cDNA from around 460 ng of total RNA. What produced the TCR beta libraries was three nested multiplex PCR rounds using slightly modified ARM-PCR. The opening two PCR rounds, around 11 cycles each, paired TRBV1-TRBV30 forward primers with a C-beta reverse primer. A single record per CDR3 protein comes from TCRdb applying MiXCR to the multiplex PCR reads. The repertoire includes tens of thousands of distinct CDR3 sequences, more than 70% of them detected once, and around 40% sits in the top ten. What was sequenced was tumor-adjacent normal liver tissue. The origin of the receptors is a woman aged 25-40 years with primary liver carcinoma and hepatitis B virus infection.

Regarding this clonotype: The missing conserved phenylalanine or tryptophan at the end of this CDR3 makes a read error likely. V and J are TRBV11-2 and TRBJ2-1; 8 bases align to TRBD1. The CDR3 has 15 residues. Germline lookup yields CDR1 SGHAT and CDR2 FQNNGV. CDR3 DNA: TGTGCCAACAGCGGACAGGGTAGGGCCTACAATGAGCAGTTCTCC. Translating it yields CANSGQGRAYNEQFS.

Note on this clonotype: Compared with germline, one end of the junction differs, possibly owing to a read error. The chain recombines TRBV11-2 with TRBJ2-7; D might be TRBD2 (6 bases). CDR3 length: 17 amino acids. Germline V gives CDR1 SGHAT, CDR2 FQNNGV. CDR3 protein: CASCITGGDSWTYVQYF. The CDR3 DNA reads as TGTGCCAGCTGTATCACAGGAGGGGACTCTTGGACCTACGTGCAGTACTTC.

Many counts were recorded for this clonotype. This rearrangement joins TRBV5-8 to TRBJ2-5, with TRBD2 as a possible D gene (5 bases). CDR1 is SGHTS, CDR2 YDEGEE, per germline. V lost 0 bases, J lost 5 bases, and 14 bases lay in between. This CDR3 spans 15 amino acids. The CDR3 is CASSLVLEVEETQYF. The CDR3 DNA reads TGTGCCAGCAGCTTGGTACTGGAGGTTGAGGAGACCCAGTACTTC.

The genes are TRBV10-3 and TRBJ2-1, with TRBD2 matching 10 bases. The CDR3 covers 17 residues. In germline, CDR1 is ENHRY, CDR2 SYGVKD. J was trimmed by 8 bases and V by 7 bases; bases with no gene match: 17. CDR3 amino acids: CAIKGDASGGSLDEQFF. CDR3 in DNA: TGTGCCATCAAGGGGGACGCTAGCGGGGGAAGTCTAGATGAGCAGTTCTTC.

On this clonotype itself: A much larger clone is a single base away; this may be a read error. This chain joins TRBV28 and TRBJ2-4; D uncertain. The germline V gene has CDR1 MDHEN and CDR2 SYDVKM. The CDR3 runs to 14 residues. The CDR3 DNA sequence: TGTGCCAGCAGTCCCGTTTTAGCCAATAACATTCAGTACTTC. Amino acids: CASSPVLANNIQYF.